This entry lists 16 T cell receptor beta chains sequenced from one sample in a study of OX40 agonist ivuxolimab in advanced cancers. Generated by immunoSEQ multiplex PCR, the TCRdb table keeps only in-frame clones and is missing some. The sample holds about 65,000 clones, more than 75% seen once. Sequenced material: CD4+ or CD8+ T cells sorted from blood, taken in a trial of the OX40 agonist ivuxolimab. All receptors come from an adult with an advanced solid tumor such as melanoma, head and neck, liver or kidney cancer.

This chain uses TRBV5-8 with TRBJ2-3, with D tentatively TRBD2 (6 bases). This CDR3 comprises 14 residues. Between the trimmed V and J ends, which lost 4 bases and 2 bases, there was a span of 11 bases. Germline V gene data show CDR1 as SGHTS and CDR2 as YDEGEE. The CDR3 nucleotides read TGTGCCAGCAGCCTGGGACTGGCCACAGATACGCAGTATTTT. Translating it yields CASSLGLATDTQYF.

The V and J genes are TRBV27 and TRBJ1-6; no clear D. Between the trimmed V and J ends, which lost 3 bases and 8 bases, there was a span of 11 bases. This CDR3 is built from 14 residues. Germline values: CDR1 MNHEY, CDR2 SMNVEV (reference sequence). The CDR3 region has the DNA TGTGCCAGCAGTTTCGCCGGTTCCCATTCACCCCTCCACTTT. It encodes CASSFAGSHSPLHF.

The chain uses TRBV19 and TRBJ2-5, with 12 bases that match TRBD2. V gave up 6 bases and J gave up 4 bases; unmatched junction bases: 6. The CDR3 covers 15 residues. The germline gives CDR1 LNHDA, CDR2 SQIVND (reference sequence). DNA of the CDR3: TGTGCCAGTAGAGCTAGCGGGGGGGGGAGAGAGACCCAGTACTTC. Translated, it gives CASRASGGGRETQYF.

The V call is TRBV7-2, the J call TRBJ2-5, with D possibly matching TRBD1 (5 bases). Per the germline V gene, CDR1 is SGHTA and CDR2 is FQGNSA. V gave up 5 bases and J gave up 5 bases, with 12 bases separating them. The CDR3 runs to 13 residues. CDR3 sequence reads: CASSLRAVETQYF. As DNA, the CDR3 is TGTGCCAGCAGCCTCAGGGCCGTGGAGACCCAGTACTTC.

The rearrangement uses TRBV5-4 and TRBJ2-1; 7 bases line up with TRBD1. CDR3 length equals 14 residues. Germline values: CDR1 SGHNT, CDR2 YYREEE (reference sequence). V dropped 7 bases and J dropped 3; count of bases not matched to a gene: 7. CDR3 region: CASGPGGDYNEQFF. For the CDR3, the DNA is TGTGCCAGCGGGCCAGGGGGAGACTACAATGAGCAGTTCTTC.

The chain recombines TRBV6-5 with TRBJ1-1; 7 nucleotides agree with TRBD1. This CDR3 is built from 15 residues. V lost 4 bases, J lost 6 bases, and 11 bases stayed unmatched. Germline V lookup: CDR1 MNHEY, CDR2 SVGAGI. The CDR3 here is CASSFGTVRTSEAFF. The CDR3, as DNA: TGTGCCAGCAGTTTTGGGACAGTGAGAACGTCTGAAGCTTTCTTT.

This rearrangement joins TRBV30 to TRBJ1-5; perhaps TRBD1 as D (6 bases). Germline CDR1 GTSNPN, CDR2 SVGIG (reference sequence). CDR3 length equals 13 residues. V lost 5 bases, J lost 5 bases, and 13 bases lay in between. The CDR3 DNA follows: TGTGCCTGGTATGGGGGGGGCGATCAGCCCCAGCATTTT. Encoded protein: CAWYGGGDQPQHF.

V and J are TRBV30 and TRBJ1-3, with D uncertain. From germline, CDR1 is GTSNPN and CDR2 SVGIG (reference sequence). The CDR3 consists of 14 residues. With 2 bases removed from V and 4 bases from J, the gap between germline ends came to 12 bases. This CDR3 reads CAWSSTRPGNTIYF. The DNA for the CDR3 is TGTGCCTGGAGTTCGACCCGACCGGGAAACACCATATATTTT. Full variable domain (missing parts from reference TRBV30 and TRBJ1-3): SQTIHQWPATLVQPVGSPLSLECTVEGTSNPNLYWYRQAAGRGLQLLFYSVGIGQISSEVPQNLSASRPQDRQFILSSKKLLLSDSGFYLCAWSSTRPGNTIYFGEGSWLTVV.

The J gene is TRBJ2-7, the V gene TRBV7-2, with 9 nucleotides matching TRBD1. The CDR3 sequence is 15 residues long. Losses at the gene ends were 6 bases for V and 6 bases for J; bases not matched to a gene: 12. Germline V lookup: CDR1 SGHTA, CDR2 FQGNSA. The CDR3 DNA follows: TGTGCCAGCAGTTTCCCGGACAGGGGCGATGGCGAGCAGTACTTC. Amino acid sequence: CASSFPDRGDGEQYF.

This chain uses TRBV6-6 with TRBJ1-2; D ambiguous. The CDR3 is 14 amino acids. The V end lost 10 bases, the J end lost 1 base, and 16 bases lay between the germline ends. CDR1 is MNHNY, CDR2 SVGAGI, per germline (reference sequence). The CDR3 is CATRLGPNNYGYTF. The CDR3 coding sequence is TGTGCCACCCGACTCGGGCCGAATAACTATGGCTACACCTTC.

This chain uses TRBV7-2 with TRBJ2-5, with a possible D match to TRBD1 (5 bases). The CDR3 length is 17 residues. Trimming cost V 5 bases and J 1 base, with 20 bases left between them. Germline V gene data show CDR1 as SGHTA and CDR2 as FQGNSA. The DNA for the CDR3 is TGTGCCAGCAGCCCAGGGTCCTTCCTGAACTTCCAAGAGACCCAGTACTTC. Its translation: CASSPGSFLNFQETQYF.

V gene TRBV6-1 combines with J gene TRBJ1-1; 7 nucleotides align to TRBD1. The CDR3 is 15 amino acids. V dropped 1 base and J dropped 5; count of bases not matched to a gene: 7. Germline assignment: CDR1 MNHNS and CDR2 SASEGT. Here the CDR3 reads CASSEGRGTGTEAFF. The DNA for the CDR3 is TGTGCCAGCAGTGAAGGCAGGGGGACGGGTACTGAAGCTTTCTTT.

This clone is medium-sized by share. This chain links TRBV7-2 with TRBJ1-2; D may be TRBD1 (5 bases). This CDR3 spans 17 amino acids. Germline CDR1 reads SGHTA; CDR2 reads FQGNSA. Trimming removed 6 bases at V and 8 bases at J, with 28 bases between. Here the CDR3 DNA reads TGTGCCAGCAGGGGACCCAGTTCGACACGTACCACTAGAGGCTACACCTTC. Its protein is CASRGPSSTRTTRGYTF.

This sequence joins TRBV7-8 and TRBJ2-1; 7 bases fit TRBD1. V dropped 4 bases and J dropped 1; count of bases not matched to a gene: 7. Germline loops: CDR1 SGHVS, CDR2 FQNEAQ. CDR3 length equals 16 residues. The CDR3 is CASSSDRVGSYNEQFF. The CDR3 DNA follows: TGTGCCAGCAGCTCAGACAGGGTAGGATCCTACAATGAGCAGTTCTTC. The full variable domain, rest sourced from reference TRBV7-8 and TRBJ2-1, is GAGVSQSPRYKVAKRGQDVALRCDPISGHVSLFWYQQALGQGPEFLTYFQNEAQLDKSGLPSDRFFAERPEGSVSTLKIQRTQQEDSAVYLCASSSDRVGSYNEQFFGPGTRLTVL.

This sequence joins TRBV6-5 and TRBJ1-6, with D hard to call. V gave up 4 bases and J gave up 8 bases, with 9 bases separating them. Germline CDR1 is MNHEY and CDR2 is SVGAGI. This CDR3 is built from 13 residues. This chain's CDR3 is CASSSMDYSPLHF. CDR3 nucleotides: TGTGCCAGCAGTTCAATGGACTATTCACCCCTCCACTTT.

The chain uses TRBV5-6 and TRBJ2-3, with 10 bases that match TRBD2. V was pared by 1 base and J by 3 bases, with 2 bases of the junction left unmatched. From germline, CDR1 is SGHDT and CDR2 YYEEEE. The CDR3 length is 15 residues. The CDR3 sequence: CASSLLAGGTDTQYF. CDR3 nucleotide sequence: TGTGCCAGCAGCTTGTTAGCGGGGGGAACAGATACGCAGTATTTT.